This TCR beta chain was documented in a study of CD8 T cells in Susac syndrome. Study-level information: Among the Susac syndrome patients who underwent sequencing, about 6 had clinically active disease, while eight of them were in remission.

Random hexamers were used to reverse transcribe an amount of roughly 0.5 to 1 ug RNA. One entry per CDR3 protein, called by TCRdb with MiXCR from the immunoSEQ multiplex PCR reads. This table holds some 210,000 distinct CDR3 sequences, approximately 94% found once. V was pared by 0 bases and J by 0 bases, with 18 bases between. This CDR3 comprises 18 residues. From germline, CDR1 is DFQATT and CDR2 SNEGSKA (reference sequence). The chain carries TRBV20-1 and TRBJ1-5; maybe TRBD1 (5 bases). The sample was CD4+ T cells from PBMCs. The source of this sequence is a human donor with Susac syndrome. CDR3 amino acids: CSARDSTGRLSSNQPQHF. The CDR3 region has the DNA TGCAGTGCTAGAGATTCAACAGGCCGCCTAAGTAGCAATCAGCCCCAGCATTTT.